These 14 T cell receptor beta chains were sequenced from one sample in a study of blood T cells in healthy people across ages. A second PCR of about 6 to 11 cycles used a sample-barcoded 5' primer and a J-beta primer mix. TCRdb passed the 5' RACE reads through MiXCR, listing each CDR3 protein once. Among 550,000 to 750,000 distinct CDR3 sequences listed, roughly 20% were seen once. The sequencing sample was made of blood. The receptors here all came from a man aged 70 or older in good health.

The chain is built from TRBV12-3 or TRBV12-4 and TRBJ2-1, with 11 bases that match TRBD2. CDR3 length equals 16 residues. The V segment lost 6 bases and the J segment 12 bases; nucleotides outside the gene matches: 16. CDR3 amino acids: CASRGPASGRRDGQFF. The CDR3, as DNA: TGTGCCAGCAGAGGCCCTGCTAGCGGGAGGAGAGATGGGCAGTTCTTC.

The table lists this clonotype with a count of one. The chain combines TRBV7-2 with TRBJ2-7; no reliable D call. The CDR3 loop spans 15 amino acids. Per germline, CDR1 SGHTA and CDR2 FQGNSA. The V end lost 1 base, the J end lost 2 bases, and 12 bases lay between the germline ends. CDR3 bases: TGTGCCAGCAGCTTAGATAGGAGAGTCACCTACGAGCAGTACTTC. This gives the protein CASSLDRRVTYEQYF.

The chain has TRBV10-3 and TRBJ2-5; 9 nucleotides agree with TRBD1. The CDR3 is 15 amino acids. Germline CDR1 is ENHRY and CDR2 is SYGVKD. With V trimmed by 10 bases and J by 5 bases, 14 bases remained unmatched. CDR3 DNA: TGTGCCACCCAAACAGGGGGCGCATCTATCGAGACCCAGTACTTC. This codes for CATQTGGASIETQYF.

In its sample, this clonotype was seen many times. This sequence joins TRBV6-6 and TRBJ2-5; D is unresolved. The J call may be faulty, since TRBJ2-7 better matches the DNA end. The germline V gene encodes CDR1 MNHNY and CDR2 SVGAGI (reference sequence). The CDR3 sequence is 16 residues long. The CDR3 spells CASSPTGEEPPYEQYF. The CDR3 DNA is TGTGCCAGCAGCCCTACTGGGGAAGAACCACCCTACGAGCAGTACTTC.

The sample holds many counts of this clonotype. This chain connects TRBV10-3 to TRBJ1-6, with unresolved D. The CDR3 extends over 12 amino acids. The V gene lost 3 bases and the J gene lost 7 bases, with 4 bases spanning the gap. Germline V gene sequence: CDR1 ENHRY, CDR2 SYGVKD. The CDR3 spells CAISDENSPLHF. The CDR3 nucleotides read TGTGCCATCAGTGACGAGAATTCACCCCTCCACTTT.

The chain links TRBV19 to TRBJ2-2; a weak D match, TRBD1 (6 bases). V lost 4 bases, J lost 4 bases, and 10 bases lay in between. The CDR3 is 14 residues long. The germline V gene encodes CDR1 LNHDA and CDR2 SQIVND (reference sequence). The CDR3 DNA reads as TGTGCCAGTAGTACCCGGGACACCACCGGGGAGCTGTTTTTT. It yields the protein CASSTRDTTGELFF.

This clonotype was observed a handful of times. The J gene is TRBJ2-6, the V gene TRBV28; possibly TRBD1 for D (5 bases). The germline V gene encodes CDR1 MDHEN and CDR2 SYDVKM. This CDR3 spans 17 amino acids. The V and J ends lost 2 bases and 3 bases respectively, with 14 bases between them. The CDR3, as DNA: TGTGCCAGCAGTTTACCAGGGTTTGTTGGTGGGGCCAACGTCCTGACTTTC. As protein: CASSLPGFVGGANVLTF.

V is TRBV9 and J is TRBJ2-5; 10 positions match TRBD2. The DNA end is a closer match to TRBJ2-1, so the J assignment may be wrong. CDR1 is SGDLS and CDR2 is YYNGEE in the germline V gene. The CDR3 extends over 14 amino acids. CDR3 coding DNA: TGTGCCAGCAGCACTCTAGCGGGAGTTAATGAGCAGTTCTTC. Translating it yields CASSTLAGVNEQFF.

This clonotype came up a few times. One end of the junction does not line up with germline, which may come from a read error. J is TRBJ2-7 and V is TRBV7-6, with 9 bases aligning to TRBD2. Germline-derived CDR1 and CDR2 are SGHVS and FNYEAQ. The CDR3 runs 15 residues. CDR3 in amino acids: CASSLVDSGGSEQYF. CDR3 nucleotides: TGTGCCAGCAGTTTAGTAGATAGCGGGGGTTCCGAGCAGTACTTC.

The J gene is TRBJ2-5, the V gene TRBV18, with D possibly being TRBD1 (6 bases). This CDR3 comprises 15 residues. Between the trimmed V and J ends, which lost 3 bases and 4 bases, there was a span of 15 bases. Germline V gene data show CDR1 as KGHSH and CDR2 as LQKENI. CDR3 DNA sequence: TGTGCCAGCTCACCTCGGTACAGGGCCGGAGAGACCCAGTACTTC. Translation gives CASSPRYRAGETQYF.

The chain has TRBV2 and TRBJ2-1; D might be TRBD2 (5 bases). V was clipped by 8 bases and J by 3 bases, with 5 bases between them. The CDR3 runs to 11 residues. Germline CDR1 is SNHLY and CDR2 is FYNNEI. CDR3 loop: CASGLYNEQFF. DNA of the CDR3: TGTGCCAGCGGACTCTACAATGAGCAGTTCTTC.

The V and J genes are TRBV11-2 and TRBJ2-5; TRBD2 aligns across 9 bases. Matching the DNA end better, TRBJ2-1 makes the J call doubtful. The CDR3 consists of 15 residues. Per the germline V gene, CDR1 is SGHAT and CDR2 is FQNNGV. As DNA, the CDR3 is TGTGCCAGCAGCTTTAGCGGGAGAGTCCTCGTCGAGCAGTTCTTC. It translates to CASSFSGRVLVEQFF.

This clonotype occurred a few times. The chain joins TRBV7-9 to TRBJ2-1; 14 bases map to TRBD2. The germline V gene encodes CDR1 SEHNR and CDR2 FQNEAQ (reference sequence). The CDR3 runs 20 residues. V trimming: 5 bases; J trimming: 0 bases; junction bases outside the gene matches: 12. As DNA, the CDR3 is TGTGCCAGCAGCCGAACCGGGACTAGCGGGAGCAAGGGCTCCTACAATGAGCAGTTCTTC. Translating it yields CASSRTGTSGSKGSYNEQFF. The variable domain in full, completed from reference TRBV7-9 and TRBJ2-1, reads DTGVSQNPRHKITKRGQNVTFRCDPISEHNRLYWYRQTLGQGPEFLTYFQNEAQLEKSRLLSDRFSAERPKGSFSTLEIQRTEQGDSAMYLCASSRTGTSGSKGSYNEQFFGPGTRLTVL.

This clonotype has only a few counts. V gene TRBV12-5 combines with J gene TRBJ2-3; D might be TRBD2 (5 bases). The V end lost 6 bases, the J end lost 3 bases, and 7 bases lay between the germline ends. From germline, CDR1 is LGHNT and CDR2 FRNRAP. The CDR3 is 12 amino acids. The CDR3 coding sequence is TGTGCTAGTGGCCGGGGTACAGATACGCAGTATTTT. Translating gives CASGRGTDTQYF.